This T cell receptor beta chain was captured by sequencing in a study of post-analysis software for immune sequencing data. Overall study findings and caveats: Five TRBV segments, TRBV5-6, TRBV5-1 and TRBV20-1 among them, were found more frequent in patients than controls.

The CDR3 loop spans 11 amino acids. Trimming stripped 7 bases from V and 11 bases from J, with 14 bases between. This clonotype came up many times. No antigen is known for it. Every TCR beta cDNA library bore unique molecular identifiers. Using its own MiXCR run on the PCR reads, TCRdb lists one record per CDR3 protein. The repertoire includes about 200,000 distinct CDR3 sequences, 29% of them detected once, and approximately 3.6% sits in the top ten. Sample: blood. This rearrangement joins TRBV12-3 or TRBV12-4 to TRBJ1-1; D unresolved. This receptor was obtained from a girl aged 2-17 years with multiple sclerosis. The DNA for the CDR3 is TGTGCCAGCATCCAGGTCTCGTCGGCTTTCTTT. This encodes CASIQVSSAFF.